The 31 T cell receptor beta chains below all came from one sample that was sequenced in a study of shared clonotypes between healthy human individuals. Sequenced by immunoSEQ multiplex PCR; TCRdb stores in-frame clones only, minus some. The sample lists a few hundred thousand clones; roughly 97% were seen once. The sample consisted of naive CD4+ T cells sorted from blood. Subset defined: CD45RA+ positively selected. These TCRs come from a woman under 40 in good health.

CDR3 nucleotides: TGTGCCAGCTCAGCCGGGACAGGGAGGACCTACGAGCAGTACTTC. This translates into CASSAGTGRTYEQYF. The V call is TRBV18, the J call TRBJ2-7; the match to TRBD1 covers 9 bases. The J segment lost 2 bases and the V segment lost 5 bases, leaving 7 bases of the junction unmatched. The CDR3 is 15 residues long. CDR1 and CDR2 from the germline V gene are KGHSH and LQKENI.

CDR3 sequence reads: CASRPGGVLQETQYF. CDR3 DNA sequence: TGTGCCAGCAGGCCAGGGGGGGTACTTCAAGAGACCCAGTACTTC. This chain links TRBV5-6 with TRBJ2-5, with D possibly called TRBD1 or TRBD2 (7 bases each). Deletions cut 5 bases from V and 2 bases from J, with 16 bases between. The V gene's germline CDR1 is SGHDT and CDR2 YYEEEE. The CDR3 has 15 residues.

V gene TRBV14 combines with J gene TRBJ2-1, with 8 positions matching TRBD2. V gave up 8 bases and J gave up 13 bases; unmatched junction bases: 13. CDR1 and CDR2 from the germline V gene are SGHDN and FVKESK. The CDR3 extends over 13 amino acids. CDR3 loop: CASATSGGWLQFF. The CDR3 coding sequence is TGTGCCAGCGCCACTAGCGGTGGTTGGTTACAGTTCTTC.

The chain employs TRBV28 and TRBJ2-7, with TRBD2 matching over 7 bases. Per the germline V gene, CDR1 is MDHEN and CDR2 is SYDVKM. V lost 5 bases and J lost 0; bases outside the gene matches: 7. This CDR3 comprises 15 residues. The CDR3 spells CASSLGLGDSYEQYF. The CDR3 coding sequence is TGTGCCAGCAGTCTTGGACTAGGGGACTCCTACGAGCAGTACTTC.

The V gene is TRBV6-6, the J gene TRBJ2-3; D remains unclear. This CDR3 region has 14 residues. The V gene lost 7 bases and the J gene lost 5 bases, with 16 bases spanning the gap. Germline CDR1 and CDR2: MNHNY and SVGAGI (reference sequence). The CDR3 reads CASTSPTNRDTQYF. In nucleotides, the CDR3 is TGTGCCAGCACCTCCCCTACTAACCGAGATACGCAGTATTTT.

This CDR3 is CASTGSGPYEQYF. CDR3 bases: TGTGCCAGCACCGGTAGCGGTCCCTACGAGCAGTACTTC. This rearrangement joins TRBV27 to TRBJ2-7, with a tentative D call TRBD2 (6 bases). V was cut by 7 bases and J by 2 bases, with 12 bases left in between. Germline V lookup: CDR1 MNHEY, CDR2 SMNVEV (reference sequence). CDR3 size: 13 residues.

For the CDR3, the DNA is TGTGCCAGCAGTGACGACAGGGGGCAATACAATGAGCAGTTCTTC. The encoded protein is CASSDDRGQYNEQFF. V usage is TRBV25-1 and J usage is TRBJ2-1; 10 bases align to TRBD1. The CDR3 consists of 15 residues. Losses at the gene ends were 3 bases for V and 4 bases for J; bases not matched to a gene: 3. Germline V gene data show CDR1 as MGHDK and CDR2 as SYGVNS.

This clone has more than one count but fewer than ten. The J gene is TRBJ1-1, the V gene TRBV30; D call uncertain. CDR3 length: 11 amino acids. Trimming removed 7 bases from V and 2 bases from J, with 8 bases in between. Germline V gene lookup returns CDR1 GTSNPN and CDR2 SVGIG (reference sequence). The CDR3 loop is CASVYNTEAFF. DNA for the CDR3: TGTGCCTCCGTCTATAACACTGAAGCTTTCTTT.

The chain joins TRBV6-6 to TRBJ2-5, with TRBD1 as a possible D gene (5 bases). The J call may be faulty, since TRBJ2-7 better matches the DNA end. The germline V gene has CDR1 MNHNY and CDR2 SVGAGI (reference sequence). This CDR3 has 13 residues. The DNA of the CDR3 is TGTGCCAGCAGTAAAGGGGTATTCTACGAGCAGTACTTC. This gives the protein CASSKGVFYEQYF.

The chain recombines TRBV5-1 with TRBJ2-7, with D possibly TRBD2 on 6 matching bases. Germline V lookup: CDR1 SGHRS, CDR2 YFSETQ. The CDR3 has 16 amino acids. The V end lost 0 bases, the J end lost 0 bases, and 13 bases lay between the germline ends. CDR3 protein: CASSLARGTPSYEQYF. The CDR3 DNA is TGCGCCAGCAGCTTGGCACGCGGGACTCCCTCCTACGAGCAGTACTTC.

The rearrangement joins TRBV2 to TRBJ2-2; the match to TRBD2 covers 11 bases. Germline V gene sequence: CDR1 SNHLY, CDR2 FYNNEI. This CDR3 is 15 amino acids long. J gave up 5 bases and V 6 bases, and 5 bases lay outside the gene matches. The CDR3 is CASRGLAGLTGELFF. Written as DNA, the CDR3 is TGTGCCAGCAGAGGACTAGCGGGCTTGACCGGGGAGCTGTTTTTT.

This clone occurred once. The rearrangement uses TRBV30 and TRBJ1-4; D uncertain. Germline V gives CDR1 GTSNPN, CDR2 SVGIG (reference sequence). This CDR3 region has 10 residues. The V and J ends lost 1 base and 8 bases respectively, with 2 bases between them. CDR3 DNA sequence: TGTGCCTGGAGTGGGGAAAAACTGTTTTTT. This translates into CAWSGEKLFF. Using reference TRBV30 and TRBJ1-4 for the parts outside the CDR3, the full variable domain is SQTIHQWPATLVQPVGSPLSLECTVEGTSNPNLYWYRQAAGRGLQLLFYSVGIGQISSEVPQNLSASRPQDRQFILSSKKLLLSDSGFYLCAWSGEKLFFGSGTQLSVL.

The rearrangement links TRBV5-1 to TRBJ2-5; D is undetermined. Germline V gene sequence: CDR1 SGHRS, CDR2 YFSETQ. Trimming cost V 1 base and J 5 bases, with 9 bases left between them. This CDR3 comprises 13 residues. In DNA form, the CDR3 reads TGCGCCAGCAGCTTGCTTCAGGCGGAGACCCAGTACTTC. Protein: CASSLLQAETQYF.

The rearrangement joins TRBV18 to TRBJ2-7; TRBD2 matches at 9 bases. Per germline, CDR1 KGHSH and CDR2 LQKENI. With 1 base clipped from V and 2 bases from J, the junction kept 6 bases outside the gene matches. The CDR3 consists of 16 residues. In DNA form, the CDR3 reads TGTGCCAGCTCACCACAAGGGGTAGCGGGAGCCTACGAGCAGTACTTC. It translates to CASSPQGVAGAYEQYF.

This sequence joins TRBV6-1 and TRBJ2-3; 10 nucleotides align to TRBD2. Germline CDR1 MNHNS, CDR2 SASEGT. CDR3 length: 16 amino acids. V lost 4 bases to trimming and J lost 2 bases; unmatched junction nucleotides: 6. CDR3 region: CASSVGLAGDTDTQYF. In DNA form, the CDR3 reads TGTGCCAGCAGTGTTGGTCTAGCGGGAGACACAGATACGCAGTATTTT.

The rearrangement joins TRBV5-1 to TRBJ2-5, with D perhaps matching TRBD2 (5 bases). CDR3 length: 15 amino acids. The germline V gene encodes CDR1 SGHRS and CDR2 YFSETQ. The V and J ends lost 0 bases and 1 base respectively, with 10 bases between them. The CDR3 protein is CASSLASGTQETQYF. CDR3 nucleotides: TGCGCCAGCAGCTTGGCCTCGGGAACCCAAGAGACCCAGTACTTC. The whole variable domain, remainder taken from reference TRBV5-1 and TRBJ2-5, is KAGVTQTPRYLIKTRGQQVTLSCSPISGHRSVSWYQQTPGQGLQFLFEYFSETQRNKGNFPGRFSGRQFSNSRSEMNVSTLELGDSALYLCASSLASGTQETQYFGPGTRLLVL.

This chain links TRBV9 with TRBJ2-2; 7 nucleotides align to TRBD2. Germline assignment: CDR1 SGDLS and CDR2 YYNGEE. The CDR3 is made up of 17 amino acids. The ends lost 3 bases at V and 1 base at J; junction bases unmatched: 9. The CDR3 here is CASSARKSGVNTGELFF. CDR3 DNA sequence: TGTGCCAGCAGCGCCCGAAAGAGCGGGGTGAACACCGGGGAGCTGTTTTTT.

CDR3 region: CASSPRTVLETQYF. As DNA, the CDR3 is TGTGCCAGCAGCCCCCGGACAGTTCTGGAGACCCAGTACTTC. The J gene is TRBJ2-5, the V gene TRBV11-2; D is possibly TRBD1 (6 bases). CDR1 is SGHAT and CDR2 is FQNNGV in the germline V gene. V was pared by 5 bases and J by 5 bases, with 15 bases between. The CDR3 covers 14 residues. The entire variable domain, with the rest obtained from reference TRBV11-2 and TRBJ2-5, is as follows: EAGVAQSPRYKIIEKRQSVAFWCNPISGHATLYWYQQILGQGPKLLIQFQNNGVVDDSQLPKDRFSAERLKGVDSTLKIQPAKLEDSAVYLCASSPRTVLETQYFGPGTRLLVL.

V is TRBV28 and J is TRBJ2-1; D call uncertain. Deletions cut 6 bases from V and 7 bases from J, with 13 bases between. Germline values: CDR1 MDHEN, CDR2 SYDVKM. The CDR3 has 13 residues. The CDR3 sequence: CASSSPPRNEQFF. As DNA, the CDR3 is TGTGCCAGCAGCTCCCCCCCCCGAAATGAGCAGTTCTTC.

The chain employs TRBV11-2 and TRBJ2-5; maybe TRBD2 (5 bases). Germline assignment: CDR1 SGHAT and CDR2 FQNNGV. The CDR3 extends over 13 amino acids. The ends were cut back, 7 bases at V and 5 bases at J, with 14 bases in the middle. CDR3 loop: CASTRGLGETQYF. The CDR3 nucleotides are TGTGCCAGCACACGGGGTCTGGGGGAGACCCAGTACTTC.

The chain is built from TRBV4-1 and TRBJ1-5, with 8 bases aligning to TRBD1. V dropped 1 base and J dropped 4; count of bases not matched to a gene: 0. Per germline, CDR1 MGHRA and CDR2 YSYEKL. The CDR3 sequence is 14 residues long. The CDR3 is CASSQGTGNQPQHF. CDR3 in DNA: TGCGCCAGCAGCCAAGGGACAGGGAATCAGCCCCAGCATTTT.

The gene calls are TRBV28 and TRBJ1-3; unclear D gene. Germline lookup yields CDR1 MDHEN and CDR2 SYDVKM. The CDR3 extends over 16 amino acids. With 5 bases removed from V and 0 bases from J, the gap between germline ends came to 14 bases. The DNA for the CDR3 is TGTGCCAGCAGTGTGGACGGCCGGCTCTCTGGAAACACCATATATTTT. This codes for CASSVDGRLSGNTIYF.

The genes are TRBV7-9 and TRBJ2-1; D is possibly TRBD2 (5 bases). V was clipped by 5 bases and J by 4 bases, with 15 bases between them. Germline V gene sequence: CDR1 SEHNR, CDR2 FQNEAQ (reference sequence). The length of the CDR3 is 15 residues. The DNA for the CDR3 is TGTGCCAGCAGCCCTACGGGGAGTCAGTACAATGAGCAGTTCTTC. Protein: CASSPTGSQYNEQFF. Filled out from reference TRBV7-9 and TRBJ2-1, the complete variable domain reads DTGVSQNPRHKITKRGQNVTFRCDPISEHNRLYWYRQTLGQGPEFLTYFQNEAQLEKSRLLSDRFSAERPKGSFSTLEIQRTEQGDSAMYLCASSPTGSQYNEQFFGPGTRLTVL.

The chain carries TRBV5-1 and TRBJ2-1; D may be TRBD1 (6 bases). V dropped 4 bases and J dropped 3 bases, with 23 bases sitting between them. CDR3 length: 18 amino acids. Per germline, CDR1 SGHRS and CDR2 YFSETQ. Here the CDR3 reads CASSPRNSLTGNYNEQFF. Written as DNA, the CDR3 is TGCGCCAGCAGCCCCCGGAATTCTTTGACAGGAAACTACAATGAGCAGTTCTTC.

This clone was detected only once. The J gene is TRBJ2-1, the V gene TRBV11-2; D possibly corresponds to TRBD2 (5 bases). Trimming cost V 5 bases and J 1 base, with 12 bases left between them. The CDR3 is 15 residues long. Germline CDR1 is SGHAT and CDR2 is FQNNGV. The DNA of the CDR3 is TGTGCCAGCAGCCGTAGCGAGGGATCCTACAATGAGCAGTTCTTC. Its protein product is CASSRSEGSYNEQFF. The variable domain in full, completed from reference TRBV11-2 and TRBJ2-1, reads EAGVAQSPRYKIIEKRQSVAFWCNPISGHATLYWYQQILGQGPKLLIQFQNNGVVDDSQLPKDRFSAERLKGVDSTLKIQPAKLEDSAVYLCASSRSEGSYNEQFFGPGTRLTVL.

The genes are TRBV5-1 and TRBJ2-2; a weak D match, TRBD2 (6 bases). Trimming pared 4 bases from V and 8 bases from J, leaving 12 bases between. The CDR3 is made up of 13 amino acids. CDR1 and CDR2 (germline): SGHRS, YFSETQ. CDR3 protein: CASSKLAGGELFF. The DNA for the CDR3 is TGCGCCAGCAGCAAGTTGGCGGGAGGGGAGCTGTTTTTT.

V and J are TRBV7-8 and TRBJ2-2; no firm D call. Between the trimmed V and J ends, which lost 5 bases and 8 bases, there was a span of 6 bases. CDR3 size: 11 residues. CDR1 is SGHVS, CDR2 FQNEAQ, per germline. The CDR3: CASSVWGELFF. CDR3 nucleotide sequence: TGTGCCAGCAGCGTATGGGGGGAGCTGTTTTTT.

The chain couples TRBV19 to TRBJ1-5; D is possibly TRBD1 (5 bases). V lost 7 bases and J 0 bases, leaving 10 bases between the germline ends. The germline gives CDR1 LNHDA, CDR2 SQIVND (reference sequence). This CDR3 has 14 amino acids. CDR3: CASTVRDSNQPQHF. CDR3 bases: TGTGCCAGTACTGTCAGGGATAGCAATCAGCCCCAGCATTTT. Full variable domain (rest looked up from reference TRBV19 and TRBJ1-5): DGGITQSPKYLFRKEGQNVTLSCEQNLNHDAMYWYRQDPGQGLRLIYYSQIVNDFQKGDIAEGYSVSREKKESFPLTVTSAQKNPTAFYLCASTVRDSNQPQHFGDGTRLSIL.

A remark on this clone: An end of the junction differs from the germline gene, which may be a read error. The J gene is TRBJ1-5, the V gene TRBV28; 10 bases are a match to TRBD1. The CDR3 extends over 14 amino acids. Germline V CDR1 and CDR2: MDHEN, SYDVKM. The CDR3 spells CASSSLPGQGEKGF. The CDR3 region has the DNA TGTGCCAGCAGTTCCCTTCCTGGACAGGGGGAAAAGGGTTTT.

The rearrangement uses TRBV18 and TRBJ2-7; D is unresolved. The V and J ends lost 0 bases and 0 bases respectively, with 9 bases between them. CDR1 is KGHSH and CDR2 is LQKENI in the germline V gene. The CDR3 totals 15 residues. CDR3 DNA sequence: TGTGCCAGCTCACCACCGGGCCTAAGCTCCTACGAGCAGTACTTC. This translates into CASSPPGLSSYEQYF.

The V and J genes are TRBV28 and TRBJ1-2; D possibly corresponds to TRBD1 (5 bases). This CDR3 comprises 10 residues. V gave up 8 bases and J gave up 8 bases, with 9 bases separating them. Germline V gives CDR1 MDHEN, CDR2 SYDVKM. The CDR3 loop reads CASGRGGYTF. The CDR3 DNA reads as TGTGCCAGCGGGAGGGGAGGCTACACCTTC.